Included here is one T cell receptor (beta chain) sequence, with context. The clone's antigen remains unknown. Per-nucleotide qualities are absent, and no much larger clonotype sits a single base away. The data stem from a study of T cell changes during pregnancy in multiple sclerosis (dated by TCRdb to between 2018 and 2021). Context from the whole study: Changes in the T cell repertoire over the course of pregnancy were examined in this study in women with multiple sclerosis.

Ends trimmed: V by 1 base, J by 8 bases; bases unmatched to a gene: 5. From cysteine to phenylalanine, the CDR3 is 14 amino acids long. CDR3 DNA only is kept here, 42 bases in frame from base 1. The germline V gene gives CDR1 as SGHRS and CDR2 as YFSETQ. Library preparation employed the immunoSEQ multiplex PCR assay. TCRdb limited this immuneACCESS table to in-frame rearrangements with V and J called. A share of clones is missing; checked studies link under half to unresolved V genes, and the rest is unexplained. The table for this sample lists over 25,000 clones; 70% to 90% of them were counted only once. In total, the top ten clones hold more than 6.5% of the sample.

The receptor comes from a female donor with multiple sclerosis, enrolled in a pregnancy study. This chain joins TRBV5-1 to TRBJ2-1; 8 bases in the junction line up with TRBD2. Sequenced here: CD8+ T cells from peripheral blood mononuclear cells, sampled after pregnancy. The CDR3 sequence is CASSLSGSVDEQFF. The DNA sequence follows: TGCGCCAGCAGCTTGAGCGGGAGTGTTGATGAGCAGTTCTTC.